A single sample gave rise to the 27 T cell receptor beta chains below, sequenced in a study of blood T cell repertoires in COVID-19. Clones were sequenced by immunoSEQ multiplex PCR, and TCRdb holds only the in-frame ones, with some missing. This table holds 100,000 or so clones, 85% to 95% found once. The specimen sequenced was peripheral blood. Receptors were obtained from a man aged 45-60 years with active COVID-19.

This chain uses TRBV7-8 with TRBJ2-1; TRBD1 matches 9 bases. The CDR3 sequence is 14 residues long. Looked up from germline, CDR1 is SGHVS and CDR2 is FQNEAQ. Trimming took 4 bases from V and 7 from J; bases not matched to a gene: 5. The CDR3 nucleotides read TGTGCCAGCAGCTCCGGGACAGGGAGGAATGAGCAGTTCTTC. This encodes CASSSGTGRNEQFF.

The chain combines TRBV28 with TRBJ1-5; the D is unclear. Germline V gene sequence: CDR1 MDHEN, CDR2 SYDVKM. Deletions cut 5 bases from V and 2 bases from J, with 10 bases between. The CDR3 has 14 residues. CDR3: CASSAYLGNQPQHF. CDR3 in DNA: TGTGCCAGCAGTGCATACTTGGGCAATCAGCCCCAGCATTTT.

The chain combines TRBV7-9 with TRBJ1-1; no clear D. CDR1 SEHNR and CDR2 FQNEAQ come from the germline V gene (reference sequence). There are 16 residues in the CDR3. Trimming shortened V by 5 bases and J by 0 bases, and 16 bases separated the two germline ends. CDR3 region: CASSTQTGRLNTEAFF. The CDR3 DNA reads as TGTGCCAGCAGCACCCAGACCGGCAGGTTGAACACTGAAGCTTTCTTT. Full variable domain (rest looked up from reference TRBV7-9 and TRBJ1-1): DTGVSQNPRHKITKRGQNVTFRCDPISEHNRLYWYRQTLGQGPEFLTYFQNEAQLEKSRLLSDRFSAERPKGSFSTLEIQRTEQGDSAMYLCASSTQTGRLNTEAFFGQGTRLTVV.

This CDR3 is CASSGRGDEQFF. The DNA for the CDR3 is TGTGCCAGCAGTGGTCGGGGTGATGAGCAGTTCTTC. The chain recombines TRBV2 with TRBJ2-1, with a possible D match to TRBD2 (5 bases). The V gene lost 4 bases and the J gene lost 8 bases, with 9 bases spanning the gap. The CDR3 is made up of 12 amino acids. Germline V gene lookup returns CDR1 SNHLY and CDR2 FYNNEI.

The V gene is TRBV18, the J gene TRBJ2-5; D gene ambiguous. In germline, CDR1 is KGHSH, CDR2 LQKENI. This CDR3 is 14 amino acids long. V was trimmed by 0 bases and J by 5 bases, leaving 10 bases between them. CDR3 in DNA: TGTGCCAGCTCACCACCGGCAGGATGGGAGACCCAGTACTTC. Protein: CASSPPAGWETQYF.

The rearrangement links TRBV28 to TRBJ1-2; D is uncertain. CDR1 and CDR2 from the germline V gene are MDHEN and SYDVKM. V lost 2 bases, J lost 1 base, and 11 bases lay in between. The CDR3 has 15 residues. CDR3 DNA: TGTGCCAGCAGTTTAGGTGGTGGCGGTAACTATGGCTACACCTTC. It yields the protein CASSLGGGGNYGYTF.

V and J are TRBV5-5 and TRBJ2-7; no definite D call. From germline, CDR1 is SGHKS and CDR2 YYEKEE (reference sequence). The CDR3 extends over 15 amino acids. The V and J ends lost 0 bases and 3 bases respectively, with 13 bases between them. The DNA for the CDR3 is TGTGCCAGCAGCTTGGCATTAGAAGCCGGCTACGAGCAGTACTTC. Translating gives CASSLALEAGYEQYF. The full variable domain, in which reference TRBV5-5 and TRBJ2-7 provide the parts outside the CDR3, is DAGVTQSPTHLIKTRGQQVTLRCSPISGHKSVSWYQQVLGQGPQFIFQYYEKEERGRGNFPDRFSARQFPNYSSELNVNALLLGDSALYLCASSLALEAGYEQYFGPGTRLTVT.

In this sample, this clone turned up a few times. J is TRBJ1-4 and V is TRBV5-4; D perhaps matches TRBD1 (6 bases). Germline V lookup: CDR1 SGHNT, CDR2 YYREEE (reference sequence). This CDR3 contains 14 residues. V was shortened by 3 bases and J by 3 bases, with 9 bases between the two germline ends. The CDR3 here is CASSSGTSNEKLFF. In DNA form, the CDR3 reads TGTGCCAGCAGCTCCGGGACATCTAATGAAAAACTGTTTTTT.

The rearrangement links TRBV3-1 (or the pseudogene TRBV3-2) to TRBJ1-1; no clear D gene. The V and J ends lost 0 bases and 2 bases respectively, with 16 bases between them. The germline CDR1 and CDR2 sequences are LGHDT and YNNKEL (reference sequence). This CDR3 has 17 residues. CDR3 bases: TGTGCCAGCAGCCAAGAACGGGATTATGGCCGAAACACTGAAGCTTTCTTT. Its protein product is CASSQERDYGRNTEAFF.

The rearrangement links TRBV6-6 to TRBJ2-7; a weak D match, TRBD1 (5 bases). The CDR3 runs to 14 residues. Germline CDR1 is MNHNY and CDR2 is SVGAGI (reference sequence). Deletions cut 2 bases from V and 2 bases from J, with 10 bases between. The CDR3 DNA reads as TGTGCCAGCAGTTACCTCAGGGTAACCTACGAGCAGTACTTC. It specifies CASSYLRVTYEQYF.

The CDR3 coding sequence is TGTGCCAGCAGCTACTCGGGACTTTCGAGCTCCTACGAGCAGTACTTC. Its translation is CASSYSGLSSSYEQYF. V is TRBV11-2 and J is TRBJ2-7, with a weak D call TRBD2 (6 bases). The CDR3 runs to 16 residues. Germline V gene lookup returns CDR1 SGHAT and CDR2 FQNNGV. The germline V and J ends were trimmed by 4 bases and 0 bases, with 16 bases remaining between them. The full variable domain, with the rest looked up from reference TRBV11-2 and TRBJ2-7, is EAGVAQSPRYKIIEKRQSVAFWCNPISGHATLYWYQQILGQGPKLLIQFQNNGVVDDSQLPKDRFSAERLKGVDSTLKIQPAKLEDSAVYLCASSYSGLSSSYEQYFGPGTRLTVT.

This chain joins TRBV6-1 and TRBJ2-7; D may be TRBD1 (7 bases). V was cut by 3 bases and J by 1 base, with 19 bases left in between. The CDR3 spans 17 residues. From germline, CDR1 is MNHNS and CDR2 SASEGT. CDR3 sequence (DNA): TGTGCCAGCAGTGACCCCGGGAGAGGGGGCACGTCCTACGAGCAGTACTTC. Translated, it gives CASSDPGRGGTSYEQYF.

The V call is TRBV9, the J call TRBJ2-7, with 8 bases lining up with TRBD2. V trimming: 4 bases; J trimming: 2 bases; junction bases outside the gene matches: 5. Germline CDR1 and CDR2: SGDLS and YYNGEE. The CDR3 totals 14 residues. The CDR3 nucleotides read TGTGCCAGCAGCCCTCGGGGGGGCCCCTACGAGCAGTACTTC. Translation gives CASSPRGGPYEQYF.

This chain uses TRBV19 with TRBJ1-1; D gene unclear. The CDR3 covers 15 residues. V lost 7 bases and J 4 bases, leaving 19 bases between the germline ends. Germline values: CDR1 LNHDA, CDR2 SQIVND (reference sequence). CDR3 protein: CASTTRAVLGTEAFF. The CDR3 DNA reads TGTGCCAGTACCACGCGGGCGGTATTAGGCACTGAAGCTTTCTTT.

The chain has TRBV19 and TRBJ2-4, with TRBD2 matching over 8 bases. The CDR3 extends over 16 amino acids. V was pared by 2 bases and J by 3 bases, with 6 bases of the junction left unmatched. Germline CDR1 reads LNHDA; CDR2 reads SQIVND (reference sequence). This CDR3 reads CASSIFSGADKNIQYF. The DNA of the CDR3 is TGTGCCAGTAGTATATTTAGCGGGGCGGACAAAAACATTCAGTACTTC.

V and J are TRBV2 and TRBJ2-5; TRBD1 might be the D (6 bases). This CDR3 is 15 amino acids long. The germline V and J ends were trimmed by 7 bases and 4 bases, with 19 bases remaining between them. The V gene's germline CDR1 is SNHLY and CDR2 FYNNEI. The chain's CDR3 is CASNQMGARGETQYF. The DNA for the CDR3 is TGTGCCAGCAATCAAATGGGGGCGCGCGGAGAGACCCAGTACTTC. The entire variable domain, with the rest obtained from reference TRBV2 and TRBJ2-5, is as follows: EPEVTQTPSHQVTQMGQEVILRCVPISNHLYFYWYRQILGQKVEFLVSFYNNEISEKSEIFDDQFSVERPDGSNFTLKIRSTKLEDSAMYFCASNQMGARGETQYFGPGTRLLVL.

The chain joins TRBV2 to TRBJ1-6; D is possibly TRBD1 (6 bases). The CDR3 extends over 14 amino acids. Germline lookup yields CDR1 SNHLY and CDR2 FYNNEI. Trimming took off 5 bases at V and 7 bases at J, with 12 bases between the two ends. The CDR3 is CASSYRAENSPLHF. The DNA for the CDR3 is TGTGCCAGCAGTTACAGGGCGGAAAATTCACCCCTCCACTTT.

The V call is TRBV5-4, the J call TRBJ1-1, with 7 nucleotides matching TRBD1. Germline lookup yields CDR1 SGHNT and CDR2 YYREEE (reference sequence). With V trimmed by 0 bases and J by 1 base, 9 bases remained unmatched. This CDR3 spans 17 amino acids. CDR3 sequence: CASSLVPGTASNTEAFF. The CDR3 DNA reads as TGTGCCAGCAGCTTGGTTCCCGGGACAGCTTCGAACACTGAAGCTTTCTTT.

The chain's CDR3 is CASSPGGGSRGAQYF. Written as DNA, the CDR3 is TGTGCCAGCAGCCCAGGGGGTGGGTCGCGGGGGGCCCAGTACTTC. V and J are TRBV9 and TRBJ2-5; D perhaps matches TRBD2 (8 bases). The CDR3 has 15 residues. Germline V gives CDR1 SGDLS, CDR2 YYNGEE. V was shortened by 4 bases and J by 9 bases, with 22 bases between the two germline ends. Together with reference TRBV9 and TRBJ2-5, the CDR3 gives the full variable domain: DSGVTQTPKHLITATGQRVTLRCSPRSGDLSVYWYQQSLDQGLQFLIQYYNGEERAKGNILERFSAQQFPDLHSELNLSSLELGDSALYFCASSPGGGSRGAQYFGPGTRLLVL.

The chain links TRBV2 to TRBJ2-5; tentative D call: TRBD1 (5 bases). The CDR3 is 12 residues long. From germline, CDR1 is SNHLY and CDR2 FYNNEI. The ends were cut back, 6 bases at V and 2 bases at J, with 7 bases in the middle. The CDR3 protein is CASRGRQETQYF. CDR3 in DNA: TGTGCCAGCAGGGGGCGTCAAGAGACCCAGTACTTC.

This chain uses TRBV2 with TRBJ1-1; perhaps TRBD1 as D (5 bases). This CDR3 has 13 amino acids. The V gene lost 3 bases and the J gene lost 3 bases, with 8 bases spanning the gap. Germline CDR1 SNHLY, CDR2 FYNNEI. CDR3 in amino acids: CASSDQGYTEAFF. CDR3 sequence (DNA): TGTGCCAGCAGTGATCAGGGCTACACTGAAGCTTTCTTT.

CDR3 amino acids: CASNAEVFSEAFF. CDR3 nucleotides: TGTGCCAGCAATGCAGAGGTCTTCTCTGAAGCTTTCTTT. This chain links TRBV2 with TRBJ1-1, with D uncertain. CDR3 length: 13 amino acids. Trimming cost V 7 bases and J 6 bases, with 15 bases left between them. CDR1 SNHLY and CDR2 FYNNEI come from the germline V gene.

The chain has TRBV11-3 and TRBJ2-1; TRBD2 aligns across 8 bases. The trim removed 4 bases at V and 5 bases at J, leaving 7 bases unmatched. Germline V gene sequence: CDR1 SGHNT, CDR2 YENEEA. The CDR3 is 15 residues long. The CDR3 spells CASSSLAGPHNEQFF. The CDR3 DNA sequence: TGTGCCAGCAGCTCCCTAGCGGGCCCCCACAATGAGCAGTTCTTC.

V is TRBV29-1 and J is TRBJ2-1, with 11 bases matching TRBD2. Germline V gene data show CDR1 as SQVTM and CDR2 as ANQGSEA. V lost 8 bases to trimming and J lost 10 bases; unmatched junction nucleotides: 7. The CDR3 has 12 residues. The CDR3 region has the DNA TGCAGCCCCCTGACTAGCGGGATGGAGCAGTTCTTC. Translation gives CSPLTSGMEQFF.

V is TRBV4-1 and J is TRBJ2-3; TRBD2 aligns across 10 bases. The CDR3 length is 17 residues. J was trimmed by 7 bases and V by 1 base; bases with no gene match: 11. The germline V gene has CDR1 MGHRA and CDR2 YSYEKL. Here the CDR3 DNA reads TGCGCCAGCAGCCAAGGGCGCCCTAGCGGGAGTCGGTATACGCAGTATTTT. This sequence encodes CASSQGRPSGSRYTQYF.

This chain joins TRBV7-2 and TRBJ1-5, with a possible D match to TRBD1 (5 bases). Germline CDR1 is SGHTA and CDR2 is FQGNSA. The CDR3 covers 16 residues. The V gene lost 2 bases and the J gene lost 4 bases, with 15 bases spanning the gap. The CDR3 DNA follows: TGTGCCAGCAGCTTACAGGGTTCTACCCCGAATCAGCCCCAGCATTTT. It is translated as CASSLQGSTPNQPQHF.

The gene calls are TRBV2 and TRBJ1-3; TRBD1 matches 7 bases. Germline V gives CDR1 SNHLY, CDR2 FYNNEI. This CDR3 is 13 amino acids long. The V and J ends lost 10 bases and 1 base, in that order; junction bases with no gene match: 4. CDR3 in amino acids: CATTGDSGNTIYF. The DNA of the CDR3 is TGTGCCACCACAGGGGATTCTGGAAACACCATATATTTT.